This T cell receptor (beta chain) emerged from a study of cytomegalovirus exposure and HLA in healthy donors. Study observations and caveats: TRBV6-2, TRBV6-3 and some other V segments were excluded as indistinguishable. Most TCR sequences were seen very rarely across donors, but some public TCRs occurred in many.

After removal of 7 bases from V and 4 bases from J, the junction contained 14 bases not matched to a gene. The CDR3 spans 16 residues. Germline V gene data show CDR1 as SNHLY and CDR2 as FYNNEI. The PCR was carried out with 60 Vbeta primers and 13 Jbeta primers. TCRdb keeps only in-frame clones here, not all; method: immunoSEQ multiplex PCR. The data contain 240,000 or so clones, more than 75% of them singletons. This clone was observed once. The target antigen is unknown. This chain uses TRBV2 with TRBJ1-1; 8 bases line up with TRBD1. The sequencing input was PBMCs. The receptor comes from a woman aged 40 to 50 in good health and CMV-seropositive. CDR3 bases: TGTGCCAGCACCCCGAGCCCGACAGGGGCGGGCACTGAAGCTTTCTTT. This encodes CASTPSPTGAGTEAFF. Using reference TRBV2 and TRBJ1-1 for the parts outside the CDR3, the full variable domain is EPEVTQTPSHQVTQMGQEVILRCVPISNHLYFYWYRQILGQKVEFLVSFYNNEISEKSEIFDDQFSVERPDGSNFTLKIRSTKLEDSAMYFCASTPSPTGAGTEAFFGQGTRLTVV.